Below, 28 T cell receptor beta chains from the same sample are listed, as sequenced in a study of Ad26.COV2.S vaccination and SARS-CoV-2 variants. Assay used: immunoSEQ multiplex PCR; TCRdb lists only in-frame clones, some missing. The table shows some 480,000 clones, with 87% occurring only once. Indicated treatment: some 20 received Ad26.COV2.S at low or high dose, single or two shots; several received placebo; per-sample allocation not given. The study sampled participants on day 63 after the first vaccine or placebo injection. The source was peripheral blood, collected in a trial of Ad26.COV2.S vaccine versus placebo. These receptors were collected from a person between 18 and 59 years old who received the Ad26.COV2.S COVID-19 vaccine or a placebo.

The chain recombines TRBV7-2 with TRBJ1-5, with D tentatively TRBD1 (5 bases). CDR1 is SGHTA and CDR2 is FQGNSA in the germline V gene. CDR3 length: 17 amino acids. Between the trimmed V and J ends, which lost 4 bases and 3 bases, there was a span of 19 bases. The CDR3 spells CASSSSGRGPFNQPQHF. Here the CDR3 DNA reads TGTGCCAGCAGCTCCTCGGGCCGGGGACCATTCAATCAGCCCCAGCATTTT. Full variable domain (rest looked up from reference TRBV7-2 and TRBJ1-5): GAGVSQSPSNKVTEKGKDVELRCDPISGHTALYWYRQSLGQGLEFLIYFQGNSAPDKSGLPSDRFSAERTGGSVSTLTIQRTQQEDSAVYLCASSSSGRGPFNQPQHFGDGTRLSIL.

V is TRBV5-1 and J is TRBJ2-6, with 8 bases matching TRBD1. Germline V lookup: CDR1 SGHRS, CDR2 YFSETQ. Losses at the gene ends were 4 bases for V and 2 bases for J; bases not matched to a gene: 8. This CDR3 has 17 residues. The CDR3 protein is CASSPQTGVAGANVLTF. The CDR3 nucleotides read TGCGCCAGCAGCCCACAGACAGGGGTTGCTGGGGCCAACGTCCTGACTTTC.

The CDR3 sequence: CASLGPPQETQYF. Written as DNA, the CDR3 is TGTGCCAGTCTGGGGCCCCCCCAAGAGACCCAGTACTTC. This chain links TRBV18 with TRBJ2-5; TRBD1 might be the D (5 bases). V was trimmed by 9 bases and J by 1 base, leaving 12 bases between them. The CDR3 is 13 amino acids. Germline V lookup: CDR1 KGHSH, CDR2 LQKENI.

The table lists this clone with a count of one. This chain connects TRBV19 to TRBJ1-2; D call uncertain. The CDR3 contains 16 residues. The germline CDR1 and CDR2 sequences are LNHDA and SQIVND (reference sequence). The germline V and J ends were trimmed by 0 bases and 2 bases, with 13 bases remaining between them. The DNA of the CDR3 is TGTGCCAGTAGTATAGACCCCCCTTTGGTGAACTATGGCTACACCTTC. The encoded protein is CASSIDPPLVNYGYTF.

This clone was recorded once. The chain carries TRBV28 and TRBJ1-4, with 9 positions matching TRBD1. The CDR3 has 15 amino acids. Germline V CDR1 and CDR2: MDHEN, SYDVKM. The V segment lost 2 bases and the J segment 8 bases; nucleotides outside the gene matches: 6. CDR3 in DNA: TGTGCCAGCAGTTTAGTGGGACAGGGTGACGAAAAACTGTTTTTT. Translating it yields CASSLVGQGDEKLFF.

The chain recombines TRBV12-3 or TRBV12-4 with TRBJ2-5; 7 bases map to TRBD2. CDR3 length: 13 amino acids. The V segment lost 8 bases and the J segment 2 bases; nucleotides outside the gene matches: 5. CDR3 sequence: CASRWGGQETQYF. As DNA, the CDR3 is TGTGCCAGCCGATGGGGGGGGCAAGAGACCCAGTACTTC.

The rearrangement joins TRBV30 to TRBJ2-1; 10 bases fit TRBD2. Germline V gene data show CDR1 as GTSNPN and CDR2 as SVGIG (reference sequence). CDR3 length: 15 residues. With V trimmed by 1 base and J by 5 bases, 5 bases remained unmatched. The DNA for the CDR3 is TGTGCCTGGAGTGGGGGGCTAGCGGGGGACAATGAGCAGTTCTTC. Its translation is CAWSGGLAGDNEQFF.

The V gene is TRBV21-1, the J gene TRBJ2-7; the table's D call of TRBD1 was not tested on the DNA. TRBV21-1 is a pseudogene locus. The CDR3 is made up of 16 amino acids. DNA for the CDR3: TGTGCCAGCAGCAAAACCGGACAGGTTCGTTCCTACGAGCAGTACTTC. Its protein is CASSKTGQVRSYEQYF.

In this sample, this clone turned up once. The chain uses TRBV3-1 (or the pseudogene TRBV3-2) and TRBJ2-4; 14 nucleotides line up with TRBD2. J was trimmed by 8 bases and V by 3 bases; bases with no gene match: 6. This CDR3 has 16 amino acids. Germline lookup yields CDR1 LGHDT and CDR2 YNNKEL (reference sequence). CDR3 loop: CASSQGLAGANDIQYF. DNA for the CDR3: TGTGCCAGCAGCCAGGGACTAGCGGGGGCGAACGACATTCAGTACTTC.

The chain recombines TRBV7-2 with TRBJ1-2; D perhaps matches TRBD1 (5 bases). Germline loops: CDR1 SGHTA, CDR2 FQGNSA. Trimming cost V 0 bases and J 1 base, with 15 bases left between them. CDR3 size: 17 residues. The CDR3: CASSLAGRAGINYGYTF. For the CDR3, the DNA is TGTGCCAGCAGCTTAGCGGGTCGGGCAGGGATTAACTATGGCTACACCTTC.

The chain uses TRBV15 and TRBJ2-2, with D possibly matching TRBD1 (5 bases). This CDR3 region has 14 residues. Per the germline V gene, CDR1 is LNHNV and CDR2 is YYDKDF (reference sequence). The V end lost 1 base, the J end lost 3 bases, and 6 bases lay between the germline ends. The chain's CDR3 is CATSRGQYTGELFF. CDR3 nucleotide sequence: TGTGCCACCAGCAGAGGACAGTACACCGGGGAGCTGTTTTTT.

In its sample, this clone was seen once. This chain joins TRBV27 and TRBJ2-1, with TRBD1 identical over 8 bases. Trimming cost V 6 bases and J 2 bases; bases outside gene matches: 6. The CDR3 consists of 15 residues. The germline gives CDR1 MNHEY, CDR2 SMNVEV (reference sequence). CDR3 in amino acids: CASSQGAGAYNEQFF. Written as DNA, the CDR3 is TGTGCCAGCAGCCAGGGGGCAGGGGCCTACAATGAGCAGTTCTTC.

The chain employs TRBV19 and TRBJ2-2, with 9 bases aligning to TRBD1. The germline CDR1 and CDR2 sequences are LNHDA and SQIVND (reference sequence). Trimming cost V 6 bases and J 5 bases; bases outside gene matches: 4. CDR3 length: 14 amino acids. DNA for the CDR3: TGTGCCAGTAGGGACAGGGGTAAGACCGGGGAGCTGTTTTTT. Translated: CASRDRGKTGELFF. Drawing the rest from reference TRBV19 and TRBJ2-2, the complete variable domain is DGGITQSPKYLFRKEGQNVTLSCEQNLNHDAMYWYRQDPGQGLRLIYYSQIVNDFQKGDIAEGYSVSREKKESFPLTVTSAQKNPTAFYLCASRDRGKTGELFFGEGSRLTVL.

The rearrangement joins TRBV28 to TRBJ1-4; D possibly corresponds to TRBD1 (6 bases). With 9 bases removed from V and 1 base from J, the gap between germline ends came to 12 bases. The CDR3 runs 14 residues. Germline V lookup: CDR1 MDHEN, CDR2 SYDVKM. CDR3 amino acids: CASYDRLTNEKLFF. CDR3 coding DNA: TGTGCCAGTTATGACAGGTTAACTAATGAAAAACTGTTTTTT.

This CDR3 is CASSSGTPGYEQYF. CDR3 bases: TGTGCCAGCAGCTCCGGGACCCCAGGTTACGAGCAGTACTTC. The rearrangement links TRBV5-8 to TRBJ2-7, with D perhaps assigned TRBD1 or TRBD2 (5 bases each). The V gene's germline CDR1 is SGHTS and CDR2 YDEGEE. The ends were cut back, 3 bases at V and 4 bases at J, with 14 bases in the middle. The CDR3 consists of 14 residues.

The chain recombines TRBV21-1 with TRBJ2-7; the table's TRBD2 call for D was not verified on the DNA. TRBV21-1 is a listed pseudogene. This CDR3 region has 16 residues. The CDR3 here is CASSKLNSGSSYEQYF. CDR3 DNA: TGTGCCAGCAGCAAACTTAATAGCGGGAGCTCCTACGAGCAGTACTTC.

The chain uses TRBV5-1 and TRBJ1-5; 9 nucleotides align to TRBD1. The V gene's germline CDR1 is SGHRS and CDR2 YFSETQ. The V gene end was trimmed by 0 bases and the J gene end by 7 bases; junction bases not matched to a gene: 11. This CDR3 region has 17 residues. CDR3 region: CASSLAPGQGSEQPQHF. DNA for the CDR3: TGCGCCAGCAGCTTGGCCCCGGGACAGGGATCGGAACAGCCCCAGCATTTT.

The chain has TRBV9 and TRBJ2-2, with D unclear. Germline CDR1 is SGDLS and CDR2 is YYNGEE. This CDR3 is 14 amino acids long. Trimming cost V 10 bases and J 2 bases, with 15 bases left between them. CDR3 sequence: CAGSTKLNTGELFF. CDR3 nucleotides: TGTGCCGGCTCTACGAAGCTCAACACCGGGGAGCTGTTTTTT.

The chain is built from TRBV5-4 and TRBJ2-7; weak D call: TRBD2 (6 bases). Germline values: CDR1 SGHNT, CDR2 YYREEE (reference sequence). The CDR3 runs to 15 residues. Between the trimmed V and J ends, which lost 4 bases and 5 bases, there was a span of 19 bases. The CDR3 nucleotides are TGTGCCAGCAGCCTGGCGGGACCTAGCTTCAACGAGCAGTACTTC. Translating gives CASSLAGPSFNEQYF.

The J gene is TRBJ1-2, the V gene TRBV6-5; D gene uncertain. There are 15 residues in the CDR3. Deletions cut 7 bases from V and 5 bases from J, with 20 bases between. CDR1 and CDR2 (germline): MNHEY, SVGAGI. CDR3 nucleotide sequence: TGTGCCAGCACCGCTACCGGACGGCGATTTTATGGCTACACCTTC. Residues: CASTATGRRFYGYTF.

This clone is medium-sized. V is TRBV6-2 or TRBV6-3 and J is TRBJ1-2; tentatively, D is TRBD1 (6 bases). Germline V lookup: CDR1 MNHEY, CDR2 SVGEGT. Trimming left V 5 bases short and J 3 bases short, with 16 bases between. The length of the CDR3 is 15 residues. CDR3 protein: CASSNDRRVDYGYTF. CDR3 DNA: TGTGCCAGCAGTAACGACAGGCGCGTGGACTATGGCTACACCTTC.

This clone was observed once. The rearrangement joins TRBV6-6 to TRBJ2-5; D is perhaps TRBD1 or TRBD2 (5 bases each). Germline V gives CDR1 MNHNY, CDR2 SVGAGI (reference sequence). Trimming stripped 6 bases from V and 5 bases from J, with 16 bases between. There are 14 residues in the CDR3. The CDR3 region has the DNA TGTGCCAGCAGCTCCCCGAGGGGTTGGGAGACCCAGTACTTC. Translating it yields CASSSPRGWETQYF.

The chain recombines TRBV27 with TRBJ2-3; D ambiguous. V was trimmed by 1 base and J by 4 bases, leaving 9 bases between them. This CDR3 is 14 amino acids long. Looked up from germline, CDR1 is MNHEY and CDR2 is SMNVEV (reference sequence). CDR3 nucleotide sequence: TGTGCCAGCAGTTTATGGGCTTTGGCAGATACGCAGTATTTT. Protein: CASSLWALADTQYF.

Note on this clone: The sample holds other DNA sequences that translate to the same CDR3. The chain uses TRBV5-6 and TRBJ2-1; D tentatively reads TRBD1 or TRBD2 (5 bases each). The germline V gene has CDR1 SGHDT and CDR2 YYEEEE. This CDR3 comprises 16 residues. Trimming removed 4 bases from V and 0 bases from J, with 14 bases in between. Here the CDR3 DNA reads TGTGCCAGCAGCACGGGACCGTCAAGCTCCTACAATGAGCAGTTCTTC. Protein sequence: CASSTGPSSSYNEQFF.

This clone was seen just once. The chain has TRBV28 and TRBJ2-7; 11 positions match TRBD2. The germline V gene encodes CDR1 MDHEN and CDR2 SYDVKM. V shed 5 bases and J 2 bases; nucleotides not matched to a gene: 5. The CDR3 sequence is 15 residues long. The CDR3 coding sequence is TGTGCCAGCAGTACAGGGACTAGCGGAGCCTACGAGCAGTACTTC. It specifies CASSTGTSGAYEQYF.

V gene TRBV29-1 combines with J gene TRBJ2-3, with 9 bases identical to TRBD2. The CDR3 runs to 16 residues. With 6 bases clipped from V and 0 bases from J, the junction kept 10 bases outside the gene matches. CDR1 and CDR2 from the germline V gene are SQVTM and ANQGSEA. The CDR3 nucleotides are TGCAGCGTCGACAGACTAGCGGCAACTAGCACAGATACGCAGTATTTT. It translates to CSVDRLAATSTDTQYF.

V usage is TRBV7-2 and J usage is TRBJ1-2, with a weak D call TRBD1 (6 bases). Germline CDR1 and CDR2: SGHTA and FQGNSA. The CDR3 loop spans 16 amino acids. V lost 1 base and J 4 bases, leaving 16 bases between the germline ends. The CDR3 region is CASSLVRQGSIYGYTF. In DNA form, the CDR3 reads TGTGCCAGCAGCTTAGTGCGGCAGGGGAGTATCTATGGCTACACCTTC.

The rearrangement joins TRBV30 to TRBJ1-5; D might be TRBD1 (5 bases). The CDR3 is made up of 15 amino acids. Germline assignment: CDR1 GTSNPN and CDR2 SVGIG (reference sequence). The V gene lost 2 bases and the J gene lost 2 bases, with 13 bases spanning the gap. CDR3 sequence (DNA): TGTGCCTGGAGTCCTGTAGGGACTGGCAATCAGCCCCAGCATTTT. Its translation is CAWSPVGTGNQPQHF.